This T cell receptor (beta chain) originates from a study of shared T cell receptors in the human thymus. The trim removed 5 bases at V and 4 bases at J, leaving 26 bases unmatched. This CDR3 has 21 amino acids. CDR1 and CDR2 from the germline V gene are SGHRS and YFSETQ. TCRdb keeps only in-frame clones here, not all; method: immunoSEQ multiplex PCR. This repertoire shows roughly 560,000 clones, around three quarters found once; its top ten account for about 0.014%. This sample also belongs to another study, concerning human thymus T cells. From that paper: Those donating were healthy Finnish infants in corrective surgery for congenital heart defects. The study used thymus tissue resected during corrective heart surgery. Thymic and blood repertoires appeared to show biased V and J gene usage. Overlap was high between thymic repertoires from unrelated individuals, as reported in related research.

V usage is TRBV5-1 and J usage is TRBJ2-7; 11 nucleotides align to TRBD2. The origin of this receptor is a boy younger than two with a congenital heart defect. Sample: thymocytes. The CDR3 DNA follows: TGCGCCAGCAGGCAGGAACGACTAGCGGGACCGGTGGGTCCTCGGGGATACGAGCAGTACTTC. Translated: CASRQERLAGPVGPRGYEQYF.